This T cell receptor beta chain was recovered during a study of T cells in Graves' hyperthyroidism and ophthalmopathy. Across the study: Peripheral blood collection took place at initial diagnosis, before any treatment.

Germline V lookup: CDR1 SQVTM, CDR2 ANQGSEA. CDR3 length: 14 residues. Trimming took 7 bases from V and 5 from J, leaving 18 bases between them. Many counts were recorded for this clonotype. Its specificity is unknown. RNA transcripts yielded amplified TCR beta CDR3 regions. The TCR CDR3 first-round RT-PCR relied on the HTBI primer set. TCRdb redid the calling of the multiplex PCR reads with MiXCR, one entry per CDR3 protein. The sample includes roughly 580,000 distinct CDR3 sequences, 14% seen only once; the top ten take 5.5% to 7.5%. General study findings and limits: Blood also carried most thyroid clonotypes expanded above 0.001. A model using 13 V-J features told ophthalmopathy apart from stable hyperthyroidism. Before onset, ophthalmopathy was predicted by the model a median 6.5 months earlier.

The chain combines TRBV29-1 with TRBJ2-1, with D perhaps TRBD1 (6 bases). Material for sequencing was blood. This receptor was taken from a woman aged 25 to 39 with Graves' hyperthyroidism that later progressed to Graves' ophthalmopathy. The CDR3 spells CSALGHPLNNEQFF. The CDR3 DNA sequence: TGCAGCGCACTGGGACATCCCCTAAACAATGAGCAGTTCTTC.